The clone carrying this T cell receptor (beta chain) appeared once. Authors' methods: How many nucleated cells were present was estimated from reference gene primer amplification. Some clones are missing from TCRdb's copy, which holds only in-frame ones; the method was immunoSEQ multiplex PCR. That table gives V, J and clone size, and the DNA gave D and trimming. The sample carries 250,000 to 300,000 clones, over 80% recorded once. Between the trimmed V and J ends, which lost 3 bases and 11 bases, there was a span of 19 bases. The CDR3 is 14 residues long. Germline V gives CDR1 LGHDT, CDR2 YNNKEL (reference sequence). This specimen comes from a study of blood T cell repertoires in COVID-19. Looking at the study overall: The study drew acute and convalescent COVID-19 samples from the United States, Italy and Spain.

Cohorts were based on clinical histories the participants reported. The chain joins TRBV3-1 (or the pseudogene TRBV3-2) to TRBJ1-2; possible D gene TRBD1, 5 bases. The material sequenced was PBMCs or T cells enriched from blood (not recorded which). This receptor was obtained from a human donor in a cohort exposed to, infected with or recovered from COVID-19 (not recorded which). The donor label of this sample is uncertain. For the CDR3, the DNA is TGTGCCAGCAGCCACACCTCCGCCGTCTCAGGGTACACCTTC. Its protein is CASSHTSAVSGYTF.